This T cell receptor (beta chain) is drawn from a study of PD-1 blockade in classical Hodgkin lymphoma (dated by TCRdb to about 2020). Looking at the study overall: Nivolumab dosing was 3 mg/kg intravenously every 2 weeks, continuing until either disease progression or unacceptable toxicity. The study used TCR beta sequencing and CyTOF to define a peripheral blood immune signature of response to PD-1 blockade in classical Hodgkin lymphoma. Summary of the overall study and its limitations: Among trial patients, those achieving complete response had baseline diversity similar to that of newly diagnosed patients, while diversity was significantly lower in partial responders and progressors. Diversity was lower in patients who began nivolumab less than 1 year after ASCT, so these patients were left out of later analyses to avoid confounding by immune reconstitution. Baseline TCR diversity was reported to be lower in newly diagnosed patients than in healthy donors, and even lower in relapsed/refractory patients. A significant rise by C4D1 was seen in CD4+ but not CD8+ TCR diversity (p=0.0027 vs p=0.16), with the rise being most apparent in complete responders (p=0.02). Only a single clinical trial cohort was studied, and what caused the repertoire differences, possibly disease activity or prior therapy, remained undefined.

The Qiagen DNeasy kit was used to extract genomic DNA both from unsorted PBMCs and from the negatively selected CD4+ and CD8+ fractions. Using primers that anneal to V and J segments, immunoSEQ multiplex PCR amplified the TCR beta CDR3 regions. A synthetic immune receptor repertoire was used to minimize amplification bias, and any residual bias was removed computationally once sequencing was done. The study's own analysis went as follows. Repertoire diversity was quantified as the Shannon entropy index using custom Python scripts. Unsorted, CD4+ and CD8+ repertoires were analyzed separately, except for combined analyses in which CD4+ and CD8+ sequences were merged in silico. Clonal expansion was defined as at least a 2-fold frequency increase after treatment relative to C1D1, with a pseudocount of 0.5 for undetected baseline clones. Singleton clones were defined as clones with 0 or 1 copy at C1D1, and non-singleton clones were defined as clones with 2 or more copies. By matching protein sequences in sorted samples from the same patient, clones expanded in unsorted samples were annotated as CD4+, CD8+ or unknown. Wilcoxon tests were applied to paired samples to test diversity changes from C1D1 to C4D1. The table was pulled from immuneACCESS by TCRdb, which kept in-frame rearrangements only. Such tables lose some clones; where checked, under half of the loss comes from unresolved V genes, and the rest has no known cause. V and J calls plus clone size are reproduced from that table; the DNA served to infer D and trimming. This sample has about 20,000 clones in its table, and 88% of those were observed once. Over 4% of the sample is held by the ten biggest clonotypes.

V loses 6 bases of germline sequence and J loses 5 bases, and the interval between the two ends is 18 bases. The germline V gene provides CDR1 MNHNS and CDR2 SASEGT. The CDR3 measures 15 amino acids from cysteine to phenylalanine. The retained sequence is limited to the CDR3, 45 bases, with the frame set at the first base. On this clone: This clone's antigen is unknown. No much larger clonotype is one base removed from it; base qualities were not supplied.

Interpreted using the paper, the time point label stands for: cycle 4 day 1 (C4D1), after more than 5 weeks of nivolumab. Every trial patient had relapsed following autologous stem cell transplantation, and prior brentuximab vedotin exposure was what differed among cohorts A, B and C. Using a Miltenyi CD8+ T cell isolation kit, CD8+ T cells were purified from thawed PBMCs through magnetic negative selection. The trial cohort was composed of 55 to 65 patients with relapsed/refractory classical Hodgkin lymphoma, for whom complete response, partial response or progressive disease was recorded as best overall response. Trial patients were treated with single-agent nivolumab in the multi-cohort phase II CheckMate 205 trial. An independent review committee assessed best overall response by applying the 2007 International Working Group response criteria. Trial PBMCs were collected immediately before nivolumab initiation (C1D1) and during therapy at cycle 2 day 1 and cycle 4 day 1. Peripheral blood was collected in 8 mL Vacutainer Cell Preparation Tubes, from which PBMCs were isolated by centrifugation and then cryopreserved. Purified CD4+ and CD8+ fractions were generated only in cases for which an additional PBMC sample was available. Magnetically labelled cells were depleted on LS columns in a quadroMACS separator, and the flow-through was collected as the purified fraction.

Sequences were derived from CD8+ T cells from blood, sampled before the fourth cycle of nivolumab. The receptor chain draws on TRBV6-1 and TRBJ2-3; the D gene lacks a confident call. The origin of this receptor is a human donor with classical Hodgkin lymphoma. The DNA is as follows: TGTGCCAGCAGGAAGGTTGGGGTGGGAAAAGATACGCAGTATTTT. This translates into CASRKVGVGKDTQYF.